These 7 T cell receptor beta chains came from one sample sequenced in a study of cytomegalovirus exposure and HLA in healthy donors. The PCR contained 60 Vbeta and 13 Jbeta primers. Clones were sequenced by immunoSEQ multiplex PCR, and TCRdb holds only the in-frame ones, with some missing. Of about 160,000 clones in the sample, roughly 88% were seen once. Sequencing was done on a sample of PBMCs. The receptors derive from a man aged 50 or older in good health and CMV-seropositive.

This chain joins TRBV5-4 and TRBJ2-2; 9 nucleotides line up with TRBD1. Germline V gene data show CDR1 as SGHNT and CDR2 as YYREEE (reference sequence). V was pared by 4 bases and J by 7 bases, with 11 bases of the junction left unmatched. This CDR3 is 16 amino acids long. In nucleotides, the CDR3 is TGTGCCAGCAGCGGCACCGGGACAGGGTTGGGCGGGGAGCTGTTTTTT. Amino acids: CASSGTGTGLGGELFF.

This rearrangement joins TRBV10-1 to TRBJ2-3; TRBD1 agrees at 7 bases. The J segment lost 4 bases and the V segment lost 7 bases, leaving 8 bases of the junction unmatched. Germline lookup yields CDR1 WNHNN and CDR2 SYGVQD (reference sequence). This CDR3 comprises 14 residues. The CDR3 DNA sequence: TGCGCCAGCAAACAGGGGTTAGAGGCAGATACGCAGTATTTT. The encoded protein is CASKQGLEADTQYF.

The CDR3 DNA reads as TGTGCCAGTAGTGACAGGGGGCGCGCCTATAATTCACCCCTCCACTTT. Protein product: CASSDRGRAYNSPLHF. The chain employs TRBV19 and TRBJ1-6, with 10 nucleotides matching TRBD1. The CDR3 covers 16 residues. Germline CDR1 is LNHDA and CDR2 is SQIVND (reference sequence). With 5 bases clipped from V and 2 bases from J, the junction kept 3 bases outside the gene matches.

This chain uses TRBV4-2 with TRBJ1-4, with 7 bases identical to TRBD1. Losses at the gene ends were 1 base for V and 5 bases for J; bases not matched to a gene: 4. The CDR3 is 15 residues long. From germline, CDR1 is LGHNA and CDR2 YNFKEQ. The CDR3 DNA reads as TGTGCCAGCAGCCAAGCCGGGACAGCGAATGAAAAACTGTTTTTT. Amino acids: CASSQAGTANEKLFF.

The chain is built from TRBV6-5 and TRBJ2-5, with TRBD2 matching over 7 bases. V dropped 5 bases and J dropped 5; count of bases not matched to a gene: 11. The CDR3 contains 15 residues. Germline V gene lookup returns CDR1 MNHEY and CDR2 SVGAGI. The CDR3 sequence: CASSQTRTRMETQYF. The CDR3 nucleotides read TGTGCCAGCAGTCAAACTCGGACTAGAATGGAGACCCAGTACTTC.

This clone was recorded once. The V and J genes are TRBV7-2 and TRBJ2-3; D not resolved. Trimming removed 4 bases at V and 0 bases at J, with 5 bases between. Looked up from germline, CDR1 is SGHTA and CDR2 is FQGNSA. The CDR3 covers 13 residues. CDR3 nucleotide sequence: TGTGCCAGCAGCTCCCCAAGCACAGATACGCAGTATTTT. Residues: CASSSPSTDTQYF.

The V gene is TRBV29-1, the J gene TRBJ2-6; 9 nucleotides agree with TRBD2. The CDR3 has 17 amino acids. The V gene end was trimmed by 8 bases and the J gene end by 2 bases; junction bases not matched to a gene: 13. Germline V lookup: CDR1 SQVTM, CDR2 ANQGSEA. The CDR3 DNA reads TGCAGCTCCCTTACGGGGGCGGGGGGGCCTGGGGCCAACGTCCTGACTTTC. Translated, it gives CSSLTGAGGPGANVLTF. The whole variable domain, remainder taken from reference TRBV29-1 and TRBJ2-6, is SAVISQKPSRDICQRGTSLTIQCQVDSQVTMMFWYRQQPGQSLTLIATANQGSEATYESGFVIDKFPISRPNLTFSTLTVSNMSPEDSSIYLCSSLTGAGGPGANVLTFGAGSRLTVL.